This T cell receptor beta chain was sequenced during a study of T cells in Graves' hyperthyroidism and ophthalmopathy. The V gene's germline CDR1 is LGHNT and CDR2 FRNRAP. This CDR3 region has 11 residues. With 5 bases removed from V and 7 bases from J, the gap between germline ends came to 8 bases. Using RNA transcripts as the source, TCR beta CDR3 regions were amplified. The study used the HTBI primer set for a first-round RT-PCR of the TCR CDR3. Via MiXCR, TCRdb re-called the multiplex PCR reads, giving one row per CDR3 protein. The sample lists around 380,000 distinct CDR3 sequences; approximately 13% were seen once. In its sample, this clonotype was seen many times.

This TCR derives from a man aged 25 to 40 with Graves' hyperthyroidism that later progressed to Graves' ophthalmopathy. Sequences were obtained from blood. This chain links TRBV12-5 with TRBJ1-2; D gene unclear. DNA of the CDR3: TGTGCTAGTGGTCGATACGGTGGCTACACCTTC. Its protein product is CASGRYGGYTF.